Listed here are 3 T cell receptor beta chains from one sample, sequenced in a study of control samples from healthy donors and cancer patients. Assay used: immunoSEQ multiplex PCR; TCRdb lists only in-frame clones, some missing. The sample yields under 30,000 clones, roughly 85% seen once. The sample was PBMCs. These receptors all stem from a woman in her sixties or seventies with head and neck cancer.

The chain couples TRBV7-2 to TRBJ2-3; no firm D call. Per germline, CDR1 SGHTA and CDR2 FQGNSA. V was shortened by 1 base and J by 2 bases, with 13 bases between the two germline ends. The CDR3 is 16 amino acids. The CDR3 loop is CASSLGRYLTTDTQYF. The DNA for the CDR3 is TGTGCCAGCAGCTTAGGACGTTACCTCACCACAGATACGCAGTATTTT.

This clone has only a few counts. In nucleotides, the CDR3 is TGTGCCAGCAGTGAGCGGTGGAGGGGGACGGAGGACAATGAGCAGTTCTTC. It is translated as CASSERWRGTEDNEQFF. The chain combines TRBV6-2 or TRBV6-3 with TRBJ2-1; D may match TRBD1 or TRBD2 (6 bases each). The germline CDR1 and CDR2 sequences are MNHEY and SVGEGT. The ends were cut back, 5 bases at V and 5 bases at J, with 22 bases in the middle. This CDR3 is 17 amino acids long.

The chain has TRBV6-6 and TRBJ1-1; D may be TRBD1 (5 bases). CDR1 is MNHNY and CDR2 is SVGAGI in the germline V gene (reference sequence). V lost 3 bases, J lost 3 bases, and 8 bases lay in between. The CDR3 spans 13 residues. CDR3 DNA sequence: TGTGCCAGCAGTTATTCAGGGCACACTGAAGCTTTCTTT. It encodes CASSYSGHTEAFF.